This T cell receptor (beta chain) is from a study of monozygotic twins with inflammatory bowel disease. Every donor provided one blood sample measuring roughly 2.4 ml. From germline, CDR1 is KGHDR and CDR2 SFDVKD. The CDR3 is 16 residues long. TCRdb reanalyzed the 5' RACE reads, giving one entry per CDR3 protein sequence and no DNA. The listing records approximately 380,000 distinct CDR3 sequences. Study conclusions and caveats: The authors found no support for a single strong IBD-associated signal or clonotype.

About this clonotype: Its antigen is unknown.

The rearrangement links TRBV24-1 to TRBJ1-5; TCRdb's D call of TRBD1 is untestable without DNA. The TCR sequence derives from a human donor with ulcerative colitis or Crohn's disease, or a healthy co-twin of an affected twin (not recorded which). The sample consisted of blood. The CDR3 reads CATSDGRVGGNQPQHF.